This T cell receptor (beta chain) stems from a study of control samples from healthy donors and cancer patients. Here immunoSEQ multiplex PCR was the method, and the copy in TCRdb shows in-frame clones only, minus some. The sample spans fewer than 200,000 clones; the ten largest clones claim roughly 2.2%. This CDR3 contains 16 residues. Between the trimmed V and J ends, which lost 1 base and 0 bases, there was a span of 10 bases. Germline V gene data show CDR1 as LGHDT and CDR2 as YNNKEL (reference sequence). The sequencing sample was made of blood. The chain is built from TRBV3-1 (or the pseudogene TRBV3-2) and TRBJ1-3; D not certain. This receptor was identified in a woman aged 25-40 years in good health. The CDR3 spells CASSQGVLLSGNTIYF. For the CDR3, the DNA is TGTGCCAGCAGCCAAGGGGTGCTTCTCTCTGGAAACACCATATATTTT.